Listed below are T cell receptor beta chains from one sample, sequenced in a study of human T cells and chemical hapten exposure. From the reads, TCRdb called clonotypes with MiXCR, one entry per CDR3 protein. In the table there are about 120,000 distinct CDR3 sequences, 6.5% to 10% of which are singletons. Sequenced input: whole blood. The receptors derive from a human donor in good health. Some clones in this sample may be carry-over from other donors' samples. CDR3s include the opening cysteine and the closing phenylalanine or tryptophan. D genes are given only for firm matches. Some rows mark clone size as missing; the rest say once, few, many or name a class of expanded clone.

d_gene	j_gene	abundance	v_gene	CDR3nt	CDR3aa
-	TRBJ1-1	-	TRBV5-1	TGCGCCAGCAGCTTGGAACTACAAGGCCGGGCTGAAGCTTTCTTT	CASSLELQGRAEAFF
-	TRBJ1-1	few	TRBV9	TGTGCCAGCAGCCTCATTGGTGATGAAGCTTTCTTT	CASSLIGDEAFF
TRBD2	TRBJ2-3	few	TRBV27	TGTGCCAGCAGTCCGGACTCTAGCGGGAGTTTAACAGATACGCAGTATTTT	CASSPDSSGSLTDTQYF
TRBD1	TRBJ1-2	many	TRBV20-1	TGCAGTGCTAGAGATTTTTCCAGGACAGGAGATGGCTACACCTTC	CSARDFSRTGDGYTF
TRBD1	TRBJ1-5	many	TRBV20-1	TGCAGTGCCCCGGACAGGGTCAGCAATCAGCCCCAGCATTTT	CSAPDRVSNQPQHF
TRBD2	TRBJ2-3	-	TRBV12-3/TRBV12-4	TGTGCCAGCGGTGGACTAGCCAATACGCAGTATTTT	CASGGLANTQYF
TRBD1	TRBJ2-7	few	TRBV11-2	TGTGCCAGCAGCTTACCACAGTGGGACAGGACCTACGAGCAGTACTTC	CASSLPQWDRTYEQYF
TRBD1	TRBJ1-2	many	TRBV19	TGTGCCAGTAGTATCCCCAAGCCGACAGGGACCTATGGCTACACCTTC	CASSIPKPTGTYGYTF
-	TRBJ2-2	-	TRBV3-1	TGTGCCAGCAGGCAGGGGTCGTCCACCGGGGAGCTGTTTTTT	CASRQGSSTGELFF
TRBD1	TRBJ1-1	many	TRBV18	TGTGCCAGCTCACCGGGGGACAGGATGGATGACACTGAAGCTTTCTTT	CASSPGDRMDDTEAFF
-	TRBJ2-7	-	TRBV12-3/TRBV12-4	TGTGCCAGCAGTTTAGTTGGGGAGGGGGCATCCTACGAGCAGTACTTC	CASSLVGEGASYEQYF
TRBD2	TRBJ2-1	few	TRBV4-3	TGCGCCAGCAGCCACGCTCTAGCGGGGGGCGACAATGAGCAGTTCTTC	CASSHALAGGDNEQFF
-	TRBJ1-4	many	TRBV13	TGTGCCAGCAGCTTAGTTCGAGGATCTAATGAAAAACTGTTTTTT	CASSLVRGSNEKLFF
-	TRBJ2-3	few	TRBV6-5	TGTGCCAGCAGTTACTCGATTTTGACCCGGCCCACAGATACGCAGTATTTT	CASSYSILTRPTDTQYF
-	TRBJ2-7	few	TRBV3-1	TGTGCCAGCAGCCAAGACAGACCCTACGAGCAGTACTTC	CASSQDRPYEQYF
TRBD1	TRBJ1-5	few	TRBV4-3	TGCGCCAGCAGCCATTGGACAGGGGACAATCAGCCCCAGCATTTT	CASSHWTGDNQPQHF
TRBD2	TRBJ2-2	-	TRBV4-1	TGCGCCGGCAGCCCTTACGTGATACTAGCGGGAGGGCCGTATACCGGGGAGCTGTTTTTT	CAGSPYVILAGGPYTGELFF
-	TRBJ1-5	many	TRBV20-1	TGCAGTGCTAGAGATTCAAGGGTAGGGCAGCCCCAGCATTTT	CSARDSRVGQPQHF
TRBD1	TRBJ2-1	many	TRBV10-3	TGTGCCATCAGTGGGGGACAGGGGGCTGCGGATGAGCAGTTCTTC	CAISGGQGAADEQFF
TRBD1	TRBJ2-6	few	TRBV3-1	TGTGCCAGCAGCCAGGCAGGGGGCTCTGGGGCCAACGTCCTGACTTTC	CASSQAGGSGANVLTF
-	TRBJ1-2	many	TRBV20-1	TGCAGTGCGAGAGAGGGACACATCAACTATGGCTACACCTTC	CSAREGHINYGYTF
-	TRBJ1-1	many	TRBV27	TGTGCCAGCAGTTCCAGGACAGTGAACACTGAAGCTTTCTTT	CASSSRTVNTEAFF
TRBD2	TRBJ2-1	-	TRBV6-2/TRBV6-3	TGTGCCAGCAGTTACCGCCTAGCGGGGGAGCAGTTCTTC	CASSYRLAGEQFF
TRBD2	TRBJ2-1	-	TRBV19	TGTGCCAGTATTAGGACTAGCGGGAGTAATGAGCAGTTCTTC	CASIRTSGSNEQFF
-	TRBJ2-7	once	TRBV4-1	TGCGCCAGCAGCCAAGAGAGAGGAGGGGGCTCCTACGAGCAGTACTTC	CASSQERGGGSYEQYF
-	TRBJ2-2	-	TRBV11-1	TGTGCCAGCAGCTTAGAGGGCGCGCGGGGCACCGGGGAGCTGTTTTTT	CASSLEGARGTGELFF
TRBD1	TRBJ2-7	few	TRBV12-3/TRBV12-4	TGTGCCAGCAGTTCCGGGACAGGGCGCGAGCAGTACTTC	CASSSGTGREQYF
TRBD1	TRBJ2-2	-	TRBV7-9	TGTGCCAGCAGAAAAACCGGGACAGGGCATGGCGGGGAGCTGTTTTTT	CASRKTGTGHGGELFF
-	TRBJ1-2	few	TRBV12-5	TGTGCTAGTGGCATGGGACATACCGATAACTATGGCTACACCTTC	CASGMGHTDNYGYTF
-	TRBJ2-7	-	TRBV13	TGTGCCAGCAGCCCAGGGGACCTTCTCTCCTACGAGCAGTACTTC	CASSPGDLLSYEQYF
TRBD2	TRBJ2-3	many	TRBV12-3/TRBV12-4	TGTGCCAGCAGTTTCTCGCACGCGGGGGGAATCGGGACAGATACGCAGTATTTT	CASSFSHAGGIGTDTQYF
TRBD2	TRBJ2-7	many	TRBV6-1	TGTGCCAGCAGTGGGGGACGAGCGGGAGAGTTTCACGAGCAGTACTTC	CASSGGRAGEFHEQYF
TRBD1	TRBJ2-7	many	TRBV12-3/TRBV12-4	TGTGCCAGCAGCTCCCGACAGGGGGCTTCCTACGAGCAGTACTTC	CASSSRQGASYEQYF
-	TRBJ1-2	many	TRBV7-9	TGTGCCAGCAGCTCAGATACGACAGGCCCCCCTAACTATGGCTACACCTTC	CASSSDTTGPPNYGYTF
TRBD1	TRBJ2-2	few	TRBV7-2	TGTGCCGCCAGAGGGGGCGCGAACACCGGGGAGCTGTTTTTT	CAARGGANTGELFF
TRBD1	TRBJ2-1	-	TRBV6-2/TRBV6-3	TGTGCCAGCAGAAGAACTCCGGGACAGAAAAACAATGAGCAGTTCTTC	CASRRTPGQKNNEQFF
TRBD2	TRBJ2-7	few	TRBV29-1	TGCAGCGTTACTAGCGGACCCTACGAGCAGTACTTC	CSVTSGPYEQYF
-	TRBJ1-3	-	TRBV19	TGTGCCACCGACGGGGGAAACACCATATATTTT	CATDGGNTIYF
-	TRBJ2-2	few	TRBV5-1	TGCGCCAGCAGCTTGGATCCAGGGCAGAACACCGGGGAGCTGTTTTTT	CASSLDPGQNTGELFF
-	TRBJ2-6	many	TRBV6-1	TGTGCCAGCACCAGCTGGGGGTCTGGGGCCAACGTCCTGACTTTC	CASTSWGSGANVLTF
TRBD2	TRBJ2-1	-	TRBV13	TGTGCCAGCAGCCCGTTAGCGGGGCCTTGGAATGAGCAGTTCTTC	CASSPLAGPWNEQFF